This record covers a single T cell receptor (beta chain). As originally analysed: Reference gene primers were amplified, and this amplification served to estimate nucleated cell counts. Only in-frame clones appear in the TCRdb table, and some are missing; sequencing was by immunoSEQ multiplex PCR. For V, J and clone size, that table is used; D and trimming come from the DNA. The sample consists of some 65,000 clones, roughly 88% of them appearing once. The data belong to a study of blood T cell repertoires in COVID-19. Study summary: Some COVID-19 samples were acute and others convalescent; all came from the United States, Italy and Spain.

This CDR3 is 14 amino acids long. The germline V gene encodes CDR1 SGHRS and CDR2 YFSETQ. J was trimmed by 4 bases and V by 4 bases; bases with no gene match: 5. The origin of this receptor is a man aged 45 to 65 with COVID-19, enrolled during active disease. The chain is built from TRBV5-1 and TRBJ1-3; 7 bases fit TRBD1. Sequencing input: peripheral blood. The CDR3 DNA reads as TGCGCCAGCAGCCCGACAGGGCCCGGAAACACCATATATTTT. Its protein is CASSPTGPGNTIYF.